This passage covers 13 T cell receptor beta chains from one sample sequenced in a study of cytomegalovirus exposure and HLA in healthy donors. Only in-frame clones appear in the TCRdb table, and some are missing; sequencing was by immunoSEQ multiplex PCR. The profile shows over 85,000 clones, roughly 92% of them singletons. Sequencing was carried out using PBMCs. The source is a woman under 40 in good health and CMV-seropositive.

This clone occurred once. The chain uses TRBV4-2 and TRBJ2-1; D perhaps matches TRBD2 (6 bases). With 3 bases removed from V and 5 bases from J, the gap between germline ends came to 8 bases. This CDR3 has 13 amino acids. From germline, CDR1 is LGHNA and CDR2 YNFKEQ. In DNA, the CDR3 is TGTGCCAGCAGCCACGCGGGGAACAATGAGCAGTTCTTC. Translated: CASSHAGNNEQFF.

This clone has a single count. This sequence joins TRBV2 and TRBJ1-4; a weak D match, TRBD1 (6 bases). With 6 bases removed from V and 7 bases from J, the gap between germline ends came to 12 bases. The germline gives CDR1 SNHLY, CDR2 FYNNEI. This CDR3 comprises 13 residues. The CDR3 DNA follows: TGTGCCAGCAGAGGGGACATTTCTGAAAAACTGTTTTTT. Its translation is CASRGDISEKLFF. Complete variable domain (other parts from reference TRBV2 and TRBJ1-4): EPEVTQTPSHQVTQMGQEVILRCVPISNHLYFYWYRQILGQKVEFLVSFYNNEISEKSEIFDDQFSVERPDGSNFTLKIRSTKLEDSAMYFCASRGDISEKLFFGSGTQLSVL.

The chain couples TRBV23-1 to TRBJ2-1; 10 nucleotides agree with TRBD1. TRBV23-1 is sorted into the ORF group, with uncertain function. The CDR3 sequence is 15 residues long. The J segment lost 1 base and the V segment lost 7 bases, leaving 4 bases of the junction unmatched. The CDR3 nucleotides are TGCGCCAGCACCCGGGACAGGGGTTCCTACAATGAGCAGTTCTTC. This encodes CASTRDRGSYNEQFF.

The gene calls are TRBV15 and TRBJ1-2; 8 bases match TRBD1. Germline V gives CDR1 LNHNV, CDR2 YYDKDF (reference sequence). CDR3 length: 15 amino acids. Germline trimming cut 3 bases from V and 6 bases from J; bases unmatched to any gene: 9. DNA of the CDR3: TGTGCCACCAGCAGGGACAGGGTAAGCCTGAATGGCTACACCTTC. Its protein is CATSRDRVSLNGYTF.

In nucleotides, the CDR3 is TGTGCCAGCAGAAAAGGGACAGGGGGCCGGTCCGGATATGGCTACACCTTC. It codes for CASRKGTGGRSGYGYTF. The chain couples TRBV28 to TRBJ1-2; TRBD1 aligns across 12 bases. V lost 6 bases and J lost 5; bases outside the gene matches: 13. The CDR3 has 17 residues. Germline CDR1 reads MDHEN; CDR2 reads SYDVKM.

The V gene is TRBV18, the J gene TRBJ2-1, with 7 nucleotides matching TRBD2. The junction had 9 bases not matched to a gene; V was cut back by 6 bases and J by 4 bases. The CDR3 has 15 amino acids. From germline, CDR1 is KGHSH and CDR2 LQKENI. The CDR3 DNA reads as TGTGCCAGCTCGGTCCAGGGAGGGCAATACAATGAGCAGTTCTTC. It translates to CASSVQGGQYNEQFF.

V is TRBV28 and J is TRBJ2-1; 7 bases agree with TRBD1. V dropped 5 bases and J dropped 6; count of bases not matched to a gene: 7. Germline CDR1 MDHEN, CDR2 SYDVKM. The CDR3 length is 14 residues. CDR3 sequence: CASSADRAFNEQFF. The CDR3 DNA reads TGTGCCAGCAGTGCTGACAGGGCTTTCAATGAGCAGTTCTTC.

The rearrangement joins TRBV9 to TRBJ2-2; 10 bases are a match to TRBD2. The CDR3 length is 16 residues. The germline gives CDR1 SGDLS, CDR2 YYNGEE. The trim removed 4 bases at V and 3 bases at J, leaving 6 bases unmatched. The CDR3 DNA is TGTGCCAGCAGCCCCGGGACTAGCGCTTACACCGGGGAGCTGTTTTTT. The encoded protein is CASSPGTSAYTGELFF. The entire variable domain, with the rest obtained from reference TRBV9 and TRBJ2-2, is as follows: DSGVTQTPKHLITATGQRVTLRCSPRSGDLSVYWYQQSLDQGLQFLIQYYNGEERAKGNILERFSAQQFPDLHSELNLSSLELGDSALYFCASSPGTSAYTGELFFGEGSRLTVL.

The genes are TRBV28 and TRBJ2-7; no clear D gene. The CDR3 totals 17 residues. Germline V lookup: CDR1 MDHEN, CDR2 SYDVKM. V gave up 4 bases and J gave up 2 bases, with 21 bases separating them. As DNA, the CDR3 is TGTGCCAGCAGTTGGTCCAAAATACAGAGAATGACCTACGAGCAGTACTTC. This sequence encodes CASSWSKIQRMTYEQYF.

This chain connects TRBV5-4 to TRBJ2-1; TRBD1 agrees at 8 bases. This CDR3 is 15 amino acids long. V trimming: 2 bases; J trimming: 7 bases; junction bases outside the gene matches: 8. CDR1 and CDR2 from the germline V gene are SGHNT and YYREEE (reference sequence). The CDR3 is CASSFGQGAQNEQFF. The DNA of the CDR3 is TGTGCCAGCAGCTTCGGGCAGGGGGCGCAGAATGAGCAGTTCTTC.

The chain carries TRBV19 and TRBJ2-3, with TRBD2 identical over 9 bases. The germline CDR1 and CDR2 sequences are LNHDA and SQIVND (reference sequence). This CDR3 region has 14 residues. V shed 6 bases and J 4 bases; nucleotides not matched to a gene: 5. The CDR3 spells CASRISGSSDTQYF. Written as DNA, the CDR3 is TGTGCCAGTAGGATTAGCGGGAGTTCAGATACGCAGTATTTT.

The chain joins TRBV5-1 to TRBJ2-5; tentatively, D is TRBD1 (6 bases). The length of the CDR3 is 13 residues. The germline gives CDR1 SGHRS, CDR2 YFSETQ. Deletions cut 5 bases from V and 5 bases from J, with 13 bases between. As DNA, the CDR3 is TGCGCCAGCAGTAGGGGAAGGGGGGAGACCCAGTACTTC. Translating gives CASSRGRGETQYF. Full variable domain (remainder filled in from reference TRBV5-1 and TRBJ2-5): KAGVTQTPRYLIKTRGQQVTLSCSPISGHRSVSWYQQTPGQGLQFLFEYFSETQRNKGNFPGRFSGRQFSNSRSEMNVSTLELGDSALYLCASSRGRGETQYFGPGTRLLVL.

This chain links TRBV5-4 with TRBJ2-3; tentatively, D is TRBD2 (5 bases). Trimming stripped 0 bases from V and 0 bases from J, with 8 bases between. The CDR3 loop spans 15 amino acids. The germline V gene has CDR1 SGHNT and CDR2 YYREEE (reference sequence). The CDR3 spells CASSLVGGSTDTQYF. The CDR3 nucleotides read TGTGCCAGCAGCTTGGTGGGCGGGAGCACAGATACGCAGTATTTT. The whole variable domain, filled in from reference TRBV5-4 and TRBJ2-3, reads ETGVTQSPTHLIKTRGQQVTLRCSSQSGHNTVSWYQQALGQGPQFIFQYYREEENGRGNFPPRFSGLQFPNYSSELNVNALELDDSALYLCASSLVGGSTDTQYFGPGTRLTVL.